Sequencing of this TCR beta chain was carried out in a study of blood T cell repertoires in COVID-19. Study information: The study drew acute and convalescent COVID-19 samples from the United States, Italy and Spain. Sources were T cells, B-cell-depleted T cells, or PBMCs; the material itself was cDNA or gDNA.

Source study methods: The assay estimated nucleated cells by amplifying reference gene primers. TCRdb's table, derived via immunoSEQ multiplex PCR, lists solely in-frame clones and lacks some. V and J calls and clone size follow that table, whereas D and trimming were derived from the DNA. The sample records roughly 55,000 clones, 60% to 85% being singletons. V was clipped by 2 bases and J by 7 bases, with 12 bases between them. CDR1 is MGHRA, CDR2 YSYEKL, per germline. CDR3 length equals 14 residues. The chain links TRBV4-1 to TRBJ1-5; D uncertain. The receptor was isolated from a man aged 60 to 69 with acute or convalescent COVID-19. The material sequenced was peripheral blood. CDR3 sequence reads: CASSQPPPGQPQHF. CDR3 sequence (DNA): TGCGCCAGCAGCCAACCGCCCCCGGGGCAGCCCCAGCATTTT.